The 30 T cell receptor beta chains in this list originate from one sample, sequenced in a study of regulatory T cells in long-lasting Graves disease. Sequencing libraries for TCR beta were prepared with iRepertoire HTBI primers and Arm-PCR of CDR3 regions. MiXCR was run by TCRdb on the multiplex PCR reads, yielding one entry per CDR3 protein. Found here are more than 350,000 distinct CDR3 sequences, 15% of them singletons; the top ten hold 16%. Sample time point: newly diagnosed GD, antithyroid drugs for less than 3 months. Extracted RNA from PBMCs served as the source of the TCR library. Separately, the same data were catalogued under a study of T cells in Graves' hyperthyroidism and ophthalmopathy.

Sequencing was performed on peripheral blood mononuclear cells (PBMCs), taken at new diagnosis, from a patient treated with antithyroid drugs. The receptors were gathered from a woman aged 30 to 39 with Graves disease.

The chain carries TRBV6-2 or TRBV6-3 and TRBJ1-6; 9 bases are a match to TRBD1. This CDR3 comprises 15 residues. V gave up 4 bases and J gave up 6 bases; unmatched junction bases: 4. Germline V CDR1 and CDR2: MNHEY, SVGEGT. This chain's CDR3 is CASSSRTGANSPLHF. In nucleotides, the CDR3 is TGTGCCAGCAGTTCTCGGACAGGGGCTAATTCACCCCTCCACTTT.

As concerns this clonotype: This may arise from a read error, as a much more abundant clone is one base away. This chain joins TRBV30 and TRBJ1-2; D gene uncertain. CDR3 size: 12 residues. Germline V gives CDR1 GTSNPN, CDR2 SVGIG (reference sequence). The CDR3 region has the DNA TGTGCCGGGAGTGTATATCGTAATGGCTACACCTTC. Translating gives CAGSVYRNGYTF.

The V call is TRBV14, the J call TRBJ2-2; D remains unclear. Per germline, CDR1 SGHDN and CDR2 FVKESK. Between the trimmed V and J ends, which lost 4 bases and 5 bases, there was a span of 8 bases. This CDR3 comprises 13 residues. The CDR3 DNA is TGTGCCAGCAGCCCTCAGAGGACCGGGGAGCTGTTTTTT. This gives the protein CASSPQRTGELFF. Combining the CDR3 with reference TRBV14 and TRBJ2-2 gives the whole variable domain EAGVTQFPSHSVIEKGQTVTLRCDPISGHDNLYWYRRVMGKEIKFLLHFVKESKQDESGMPNNRFLAERTGGTYSTLKVQPAELEDSGVYFCASSPQRTGELFFGEGSRLTVL.

The J gene is TRBJ2-5, the V gene TRBV5-1, with 8 positions matching TRBD2. V lost 4 bases to trimming and J lost 5 bases; unmatched junction nucleotides: 7. This CDR3 has 14 amino acids. CDR1 is SGHRS and CDR2 is YFSETQ in the germline V gene. CDR3 nucleotides: TGCGCCAGCAGCCTTCGGGAGGGCCGGGAGACCCAGTACTTC. It translates to CASSLREGRETQYF. The whole variable domain, filled in from reference TRBV5-1 and TRBJ2-5, reads KAGVTQTPRYLIKTRGQQVTLSCSPISGHRSVSWYQQTPGQGLQFLFEYFSETQRNKGNFPGRFSGRQFSNSRSEMNVSTLELGDSALYLCASSLREGRETQYFGPGTRLLVL.

This clonotype has ten or more counts. The rearrangement uses TRBV15 and TRBJ2-3; a weak D match, TRBD1 (5 bases). This CDR3 spans 13 amino acids. V was cut by 0 bases and J by 4 bases, with 5 bases left in between. The germline CDR1 and CDR2 sequences are LNHNV and YYDKDF (reference sequence). CDR3 coding DNA: TGTGCCACCAGCAGAGAGGGGCCAGATACGCAGTATTTT. Its protein product is CATSREGPDTQYF.

CDR3 region: CASSGGAQETQYF. CDR3 DNA: TGTGCCAGCAGTGGCGGGGCCCAAGAGACCCAGTACTTC. The J gene is TRBJ2-5, the V gene TRBV6-1; perhaps TRBD2 as D (6 bases). The germline gives CDR1 MNHNS, CDR2 SASEGT. The V end was cut by 4 bases, the J end by 1 base, with 7 bases between. The CDR3 has 13 amino acids.

In its sample, this clonotype was seen many times. The V and J genes are TRBV19 and TRBJ2-7, with 10 positions matching TRBD1. V was clipped by 1 base and J by 3 bases; unmatched bases: 0. CDR1 and CDR2 (germline): LNHDA, SQIVND (reference sequence). CDR3 length: 14 residues. CDR3 nucleotide sequence: TGTGCCAGTAGTATAGGGACAGGGGGCTACGAGCAGTACTTC. Protein: CASSIGTGGYEQYF.

This clonotype was recorded many times. The rearrangement uses TRBV3-1 and TRBJ2-1; D is undetermined. This CDR3 contains 14 residues. V was pared by 1 base and J by 7 bases, with 11 bases between. Germline CDR1 and CDR2: LGHDT and YNNKEL (reference sequence). The CDR3 DNA sequence: TGTGCCAGCAGCCAAGTCGTTGAGGCAAATGAGCAGTTCTTC. It codes for CASSQVVEANEQFF.

This clonotype appeared many times. The V call is TRBV24-1, the J call TRBJ2-2; TRBD2 aligns across 13 bases. V dropped 11 bases and J dropped 7; count of bases not matched to a gene: 12. The CDR3 is 16 amino acids. Germline CDR1 is KGHDR and CDR2 is SFDVKD. The DNA for the CDR3 is TGTGCCAGCGAAGACACTAGCGGGAGGGCCGTCGGGGAGCTGTTTTTT. It encodes CASEDTSGRAVGELFF.

This clonotype was recorded many times. This sequence joins TRBV3-1 and TRBJ2-3; TRBD2 agrees at 10 bases. Germline-derived CDR1 and CDR2 are LGHDT and YNNKEL (reference sequence). CDR3 length equals 16 residues. J lost 1 base, V lost 1 base, and 2 bases had no gene match. The CDR3 sequence is CASSQALAGGTDTQYF. As DNA, the CDR3 is TGTGCCAGCAGCCAAGCCCTAGCGGGAGGCACAGATACGCAGTATTTT.

This clonotype was detected many times. This chain uses TRBV12-3 or TRBV12-4 with TRBJ2-1; TRBD2 is a possible D gene (6 bases). V was pared by 7 bases and J by 0 bases, with 28 bases between. This CDR3 comprises 20 residues. Here the CDR3 reads CASTLSGGRRGGGSYNEQFF. DNA for the CDR3: TGTGCCAGCACCCTCTCTGGAGGACGGCGGGGAGGAGGCTCCTACAATGAGCAGTTCTTC.

This clonotype has a count of ten or more. The genes are TRBV20-1 and TRBJ1-1, with TRBD1 matching over 12 bases. The V gene's germline CDR1 is DFQATT and CDR2 SNEGSKA (reference sequence). The trim removed 4 bases at V and 2 bases at J, leaving 5 bases unmatched. The length of the CDR3 is 15 residues. CDR3 nucleotide sequence: TGCAGTGCTACGGGGACAGGGGGCCTTAACACTGAAGCTTTCTTT. It encodes CSATGTGGLNTEAFF.

The chain uses TRBV4-1 and TRBJ2-7; D may be TRBD2 (6 bases). This CDR3 is built from 17 residues. V was clipped by 3 bases and J by 0 bases, with 18 bases between them. Germline V CDR1 and CDR2: MGHRA, YSYEKL. This CDR3 is CASSQLGDGGFSYEQYF. In DNA form, the CDR3 reads TGCGCCAGCAGCCAGCTGGGGGACGGGGGATTCTCCTACGAGCAGTACTTC.

A few counts support this clonotype. The chain employs TRBV9 and TRBJ2-7; no clear D. Looked up from germline, CDR1 is SGDLS and CDR2 is YYNGEE. V lost 0 bases to trimming and J lost 0 bases, with 13 bases between them. This CDR3 spans 16 amino acids. As DNA, the CDR3 is TGTGCCAGCAGCGTAGCTTTGGCAGATCACTCCTACGAGCAGTACTTC. Its translation: CASSVALADHSYEQYF.

This clonotype appeared once. V usage is TRBV2 and J usage is TRBJ1-5; the match to TRBD1 covers 7 bases. There are 15 residues in the CDR3. V trimming: 6 bases; J trimming: 4 bases; junction bases outside the gene matches: 9. CDR1 and CDR2 from the germline V gene are SNHLY and FYNNEI. The CDR3 DNA is TGTGCCAGCAGGCTACAGGGGTTCCCTAATCAGCCCCAGCATTTT. This translates into CASRLQGFPNQPQHF.

This clonotype was detected once. A much larger clone is a single base away; this may be a read error. This chain uses TRBV28 with TRBJ2-7; TRBD2 agrees at 7 bases. The CDR3 length is 15 residues. Germline V gene sequence: CDR1 MDHEN, CDR2 SYDVKM. CDR3 nucleotide sequence: TGTGCCTGCAGTTATGGCGGGAGTGGTCCCTACGAGCAGTACTTC. It codes for CACSYGGSGPYEQYF.

Note on this clonotype: Just one base apart from a much larger clone, this may be a read error. J is TRBJ2-1 and V is TRBV14; tentatively, D is TRBD1 or TRBD2 (6 bases each). The germline V and J ends were trimmed by 1 base and 15 bases, with 13 bases remaining between them. The CDR3 contains 12 residues. Per germline, CDR1 SGHDN and CDR2 FVKESK. CDR3 in amino acids: CASSQGGAVGFF. The CDR3 nucleotides are TGTGCCAGCAGCCAAGGGGGGGCGGTGGGGTTCTTC.

This clonotype came up a few times. The V call is TRBV10-3, the J call TRBJ1-2; D perhaps matches TRBD1 (5 bases). Germline V gene lookup returns CDR1 ENHRY and CDR2 SYGVKD. The CDR3 runs 15 residues. V was pared by 10 bases and J by 0 bases, with 18 bases between. The CDR3 region is CATRDGETSNYGYTF. The CDR3 coding sequence is TGTGCCACCCGGGACGGCGAGACCTCTAACTATGGCTACACCTTC.

The chain uses TRBV12-3 or TRBV12-4 and TRBJ2-5; possibly TRBD2 for D (6 bases). The ends were cut back, 2 bases at V and 4 bases at J, with 17 bases in the middle. This CDR3 has 16 amino acids. CDR3 in amino acids: CASSLIREEPPETQYF. CDR3 coding DNA: TGTGCCAGCAGTTTAATTAGGGAGGAGCCGCCAGAGACCCAGTACTTC.

This clonotype was seen repeatedly, ten times or more. The chain uses TRBV7-9 and TRBJ2-7; a possible D gene is TRBD1 (6 bases). Germline V CDR1 and CDR2: SEHNR, FQNEAQ (reference sequence). The CDR3 is 13 residues long. The V and J ends lost 3 bases and 0 bases respectively, with 6 bases between them. The CDR3 sequence: CASSLDSSYEQYF. In DNA form, the CDR3 reads TGTGCCAGCAGCTTGGACAGCTCCTACGAGCAGTACTTC.

There are many counts of this clonotype. The rearrangement links TRBV11-2 to TRBJ1-5; 7 positions match TRBD1. This CDR3 spans 15 amino acids. The ends lost 1 base at V and 2 bases at J; junction bases unmatched: 2. CDR1 is SGHAT, CDR2 FQNNGV, per germline. CDR3 in amino acids: CASSLGQGRNQPQHF. Here the CDR3 DNA reads TGTGCCAGCAGCTTAGGACAGGGTCGCAATCAGCCCCAGCATTTT.

This clonotype showed up many times. This chain connects TRBV2 to TRBJ2-7; D remains ambiguous. Germline V lookup: CDR1 SNHLY, CDR2 FYNNEI. Trimming removed 1 base from V and 3 bases from J, with 7 bases in between. This CDR3 is 13 amino acids long. The CDR3 sequence: CASSEGRHYEQYF. The CDR3, as DNA: TGTGCCAGCAGTGAAGGCCGCCACTACGAGCAGTACTTC.

This clonotype was observed at least ten times. V gene TRBV3-1 combines with J gene TRBJ2-5; 13 bases are a match to TRBD2. The V gene end was trimmed by 4 bases and the J gene end by 4 bases; junction bases not matched to a gene: 12. The CDR3 is 18 amino acids. Per the germline V gene, CDR1 is LGHDT and CDR2 is YNNKEL (reference sequence). The CDR3 sequence is CASSPGGGLAGLAETQYF. As DNA, the CDR3 is TGTGCCAGCAGCCCAGGGGGGGGACTAGCGGGATTGGCAGAGACCCAGTACTTC.

Many counts were recorded for this clonotype. J is TRBJ2-3 and V is TRBV20-1, with 13 positions matching TRBD2. Per the germline V gene, CDR1 is DFQATT and CDR2 is SNEGSKA (reference sequence). There are 17 residues in the CDR3. J gave up 0 bases and V 6 bases, and 9 bases lay outside the gene matches. CDR3 in DNA: TGCAGTGCGGTCCTAGGGACTAGCGGGGTTAGCACAGATACGCAGTATTTT. Translating gives CSAVLGTSGVSTDTQYF.

Ten or more counts support this clonotype. The V gene is TRBV12-3 or TRBV12-4, the J gene TRBJ1-1, with D possibly matching TRBD1 (6 bases). This CDR3 is 13 amino acids long. V lost 4 bases and J 6 bases, leaving 12 bases between the germline ends. CDR3 nucleotide sequence: TGTGCCAGCAGTTGGGGGGGGCCGGCTGAAGCTTTCTTT. Translated, it gives CASSWGGPAEAFF.

This clonotype was counted a few times. The chain links TRBV6-1 to TRBJ2-1, with 10 bases matching TRBD2. The CDR3 is 15 amino acids. The trim removed 7 bases at V and 3 bases at J, leaving 6 bases unmatched. Germline V gives CDR1 MNHNS, CDR2 SASEGT. The CDR3 DNA sequence: TGTGCCAGCAACCCACTAGCGGGAAACTACAATGAGCAGTTCTTC. It yields the protein CASNPLAGNYNEQFF.

The V gene is TRBV24-1, the J gene TRBJ2-1, with TRBD2 as a possible D gene (6 bases). The germline CDR1 and CDR2 sequences are KGHDR and SFDVKD. The CDR3 has 14 amino acids. V was cut by 2 bases and J by 9 bases, with 13 bases left in between. CDR3 loop: CATSDWDSPGEQFF. The CDR3 DNA is TGTGCCACCAGTGATTGGGACTCCCCAGGTGAGCAGTTCTTC.

This clonotype was found many times. The genes are TRBV30 and TRBJ2-7; D is perhaps TRBD1 or TRBD2 (5 bases each). This CDR3 has 13 residues. Per germline, CDR1 GTSNPN and CDR2 SVGIG (reference sequence). Trimming pared 4 bases from V and 1 base from J, leaving 11 bases between. The CDR3 here is CAWNLRGSYEQYF. CDR3 sequence (DNA): TGTGCCTGGAACCTGAGGGGTTCCTACGAGCAGTACTTC. Drawing the rest from reference TRBV30 and TRBJ2-7, the complete variable domain is SQTIHQWPATLVQPVGSPLSLECTVEGTSNPNLYWYRQAAGRGLQLLFYSVGIGQISSEVPQNLSASRPQDRQFILSSKKLLLSDSGFYLCAWNLRGSYEQYFGPGTRLTVT.

This clonotype was seen a few times. The V and J genes are TRBV29-1 and TRBJ2-1; D is possibly TRBD1 or TRBD2 (5 bases each). This CDR3 contains 14 residues. Trimming cost V 0 bases and J 3 bases, with 9 bases left between them. In germline, CDR1 is SQVTM, CDR2 ANQGSEA. CDR3 amino acids: CSVEDRDGYNEQFF. The CDR3 DNA reads as TGCAGCGTTGAAGACCGGGACGGCTACAATGAGCAGTTCTTC.

This clonotype was seen many times. The chain recombines TRBV10-2 with TRBJ1-1; D gene ambiguous. Germline assignment: CDR1 WSHSY and CDR2 SAAADI. The CDR3 covers 11 residues. V dropped 5 bases and J dropped 0 bases, with 1 base sitting between them. The CDR3 reads CASSMNTEAFF. CDR3 bases: TGCGCCAGCAGTATGAACACTGAAGCTTTCTTT.